This TCR beta chain is from a study of blood T cell repertoires in COVID-19. Study-level background: The United States, Italy and Spain provided the acute and convalescent COVID-19 samples.

Deletions cut 0 bases from V and 13 bases from J, with 11 bases between. The germline V gene has CDR1 SGHKS and CDR2 YYEKEE (reference sequence). The CDR3 has 13 amino acids. Generated by immunoSEQ multiplex PCR, the TCRdb table keeps only in-frame clones and is missing some. Among 110,000 to 150,000 clones listed, 88% were seen once. The V gene is TRBV5-5, the J gene TRBJ1-6, with D possibly TRBD1 on 5 matching bases. The material sequenced was peripheral blood. The clonotype was recovered from a woman in her forties or fifties with acute or convalescent COVID-19. The CDR3 bases are TGTGCCAGCAGCTTGGACGGGGGTACCCCCCTCCACTTT. Residues: CASSLDGGTPLHF. The whole variable domain, remainder taken from reference TRBV5-5 and TRBJ1-6, is DAGVTQSPTHLIKTRGQQVTLRCSPISGHKSVSWYQQVLGQGPQFIFQYYEKEERGRGNFPDRFSARQFPNYSSELNVNALLLGDSALYLCASSLDGGTPLHFGNGTRLTVT.